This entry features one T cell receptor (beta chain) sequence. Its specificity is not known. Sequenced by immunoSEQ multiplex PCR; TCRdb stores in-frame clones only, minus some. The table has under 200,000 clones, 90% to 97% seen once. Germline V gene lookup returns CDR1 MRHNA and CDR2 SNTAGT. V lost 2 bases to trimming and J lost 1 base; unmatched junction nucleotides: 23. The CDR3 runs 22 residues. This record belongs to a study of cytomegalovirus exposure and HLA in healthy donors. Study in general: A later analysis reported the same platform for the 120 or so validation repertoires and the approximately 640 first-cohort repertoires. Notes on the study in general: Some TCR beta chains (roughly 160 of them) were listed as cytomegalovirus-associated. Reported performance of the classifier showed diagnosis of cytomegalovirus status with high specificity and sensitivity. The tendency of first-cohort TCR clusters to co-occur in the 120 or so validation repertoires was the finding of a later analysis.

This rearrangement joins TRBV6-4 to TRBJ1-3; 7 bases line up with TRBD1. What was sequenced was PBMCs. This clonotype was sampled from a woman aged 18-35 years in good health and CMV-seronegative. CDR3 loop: CASSDRTGLPLGPPSSGNTIYF. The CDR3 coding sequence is TGTGCCAGCAGTGACAGGACAGGTCTTCCTTTGGGTCCCCCTTCGTCTGGAAACACCATATATTTT.